This T cell receptor beta chain is drawn from a study of radiotherapy plus CTLA-4 blockade in lung cancer (dated by TCRdb to 2016 to 2019). About the study as a whole: Objective responses were observed in 18% of enrolled patients, and disease control was achieved in approximately 30%.

General study outcomes and caveats: The strongest predictors of response, as reported, were early dynamic changes in blood T cell clones along with a rise in serum interferon-beta after radiation. After treatment with radiotherapy and ipilimumab, TCR clones that came from tumors expanded in the peripheral blood.

Comment on this clone: It has no known antigen specificity. The input lacks base qualities; no much larger clone sits a single base away.

Focal radiation therapy combined with CTLA-4 blockade (ipilimumab) was tested in patients with chemo-refractory metastatic non-small-cell lung cancer. The library was produced with the immunoSEQ multiplex PCR assay. What TCRdb holds here is the immuneACCESS table cut down to in-frame rearrangements. Part of the clones is not present; checked against another copy, under half of the missing clones reflect an unresolved V gene, and the others are unexplained. The sample profile shows tens of thousands of clones; approximately 84% of them were found once. The ten largest make up about 27% of the sample. This sequence was found in a human donor with non-small cell lung cancer whose response to radiotherapy plus ipilimumab could not be evaluated. The sequencing here drew on peripheral blood, taken from a patient treated with radiotherapy plus ipilimumab.

Read as DNA, the sequence is TGTGCCAGCAGCTTAAGGGTAACGCAGGGAGGAAATGAGCAGTTCTTC. This yields the protein CASSLRVTQGGNEQFF. The chain links TRBV7-3 with TRBJ2-1; 6 matching bases give a weak D call of TRBD2. The CDR3 sequence holds 16 residues, the cysteine and phenylalanine included. The kept DNA is CDR3 alone, 48 bases in frame from the first base. The V end loses 1 base and the J end loses 7 bases, and a stretch of 17 bases separates them. The germline V gene specifies SGHTA as CDR1 and FQGTGA as CDR2.